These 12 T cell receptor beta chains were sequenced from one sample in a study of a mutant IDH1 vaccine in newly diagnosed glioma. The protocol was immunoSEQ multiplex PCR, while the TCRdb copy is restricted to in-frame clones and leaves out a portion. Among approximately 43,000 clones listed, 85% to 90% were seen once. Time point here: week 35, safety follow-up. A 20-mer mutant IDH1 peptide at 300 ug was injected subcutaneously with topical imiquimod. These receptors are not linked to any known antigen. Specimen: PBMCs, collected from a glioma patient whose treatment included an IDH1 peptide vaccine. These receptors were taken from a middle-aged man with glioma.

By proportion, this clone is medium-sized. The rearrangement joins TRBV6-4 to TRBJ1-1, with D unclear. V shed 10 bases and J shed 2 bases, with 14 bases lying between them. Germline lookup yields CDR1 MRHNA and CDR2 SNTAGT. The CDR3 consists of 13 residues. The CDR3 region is CATQTGDNTEAFF. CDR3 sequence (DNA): TGTGCCACCCAGACGGGAGACAACACTGAAGCTTTCTTT.

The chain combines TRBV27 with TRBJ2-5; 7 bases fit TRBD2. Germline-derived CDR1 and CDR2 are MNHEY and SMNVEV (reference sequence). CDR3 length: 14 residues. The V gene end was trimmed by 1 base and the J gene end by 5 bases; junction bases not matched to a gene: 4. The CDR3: CASSLFPGGETQYF. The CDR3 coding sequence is TGTGCCAGCAGTTTATTCCCGGGAGGTGAGACCCAGTACTTC.

DNA of the CDR3: TGTGCCATCAGTGAGTGGAGCGGACTAGCGGGAGGGACCGGGGAGCTGTTTTTT. This codes for CAISEWSGLAGGTGELFF. The chain employs TRBV10-3 and TRBJ2-2; 15 nucleotides match TRBD2. The V segment lost 1 base and the J segment 5 bases; nucleotides outside the gene matches: 5. Per the germline V gene, CDR1 is ENHRY and CDR2 is SYGVKD. The CDR3 consists of 18 residues.

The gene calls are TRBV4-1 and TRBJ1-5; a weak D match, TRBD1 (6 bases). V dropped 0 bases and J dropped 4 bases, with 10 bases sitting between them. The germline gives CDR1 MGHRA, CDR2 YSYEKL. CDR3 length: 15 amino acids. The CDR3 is CASSQEAGANQPQHF. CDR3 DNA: TGCGCCAGCAGCCAAGAGGCAGGGGCGAATCAGCCCCAGCATTTT.

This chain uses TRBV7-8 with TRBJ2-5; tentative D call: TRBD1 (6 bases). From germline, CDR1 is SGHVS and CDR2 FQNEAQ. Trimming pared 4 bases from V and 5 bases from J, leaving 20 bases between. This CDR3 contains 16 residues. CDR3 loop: CASSSLDSAMLETQYF. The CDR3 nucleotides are TGTGCCAGCAGCTCGTTGGACAGTGCAATGCTCGAGACCCAGTACTTC.

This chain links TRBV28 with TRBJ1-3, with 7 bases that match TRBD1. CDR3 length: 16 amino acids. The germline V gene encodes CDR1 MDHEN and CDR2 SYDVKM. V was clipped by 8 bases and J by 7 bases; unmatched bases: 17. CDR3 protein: CASGTLRDSVGNTIYF. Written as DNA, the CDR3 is TGTGCCAGCGGGACCCTCCGGGACAGCGTAGGGAACACCATATATTTT.

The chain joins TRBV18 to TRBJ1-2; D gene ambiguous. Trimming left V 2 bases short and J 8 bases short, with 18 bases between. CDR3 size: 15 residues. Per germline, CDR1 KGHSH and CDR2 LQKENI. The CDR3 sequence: CASSPGVPSWEGYTF. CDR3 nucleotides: TGTGCCAGCTCACCAGGTGTCCCTTCATGGGAAGGCTACACCTTC.

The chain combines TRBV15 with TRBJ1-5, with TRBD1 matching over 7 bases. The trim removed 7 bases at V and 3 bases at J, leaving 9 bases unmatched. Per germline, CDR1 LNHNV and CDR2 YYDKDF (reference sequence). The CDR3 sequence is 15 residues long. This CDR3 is CATTLDRANNQPQHF. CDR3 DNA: TGTGCCACCACCCTAGACAGGGCTAACAATCAGCCCCAGCATTTT.

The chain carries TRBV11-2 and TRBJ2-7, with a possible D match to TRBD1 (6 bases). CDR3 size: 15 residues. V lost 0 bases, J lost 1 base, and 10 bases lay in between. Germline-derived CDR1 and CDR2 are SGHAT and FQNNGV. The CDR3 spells CASSLDSGASYEQYF. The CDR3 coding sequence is TGTGCCAGCAGCTTAGATTCAGGGGCATCCTACGAGCAGTACTTC.

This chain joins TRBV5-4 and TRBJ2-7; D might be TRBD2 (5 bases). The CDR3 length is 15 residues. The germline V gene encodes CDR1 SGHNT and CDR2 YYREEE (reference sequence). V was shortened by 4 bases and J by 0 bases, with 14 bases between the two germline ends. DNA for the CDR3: TGTGCCAGCAGCCCGGACTCCCTGAGCTCCTACGAGCAGTACTTC. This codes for CASSPDSLSSYEQYF.

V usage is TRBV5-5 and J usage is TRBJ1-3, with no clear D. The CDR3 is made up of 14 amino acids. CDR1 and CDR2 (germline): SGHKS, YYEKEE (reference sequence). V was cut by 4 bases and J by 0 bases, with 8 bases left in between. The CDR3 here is CASSRANSGNTIYF. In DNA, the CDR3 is TGTGCCAGCAGCCGTGCTAACTCTGGAAACACCATATATTTT.

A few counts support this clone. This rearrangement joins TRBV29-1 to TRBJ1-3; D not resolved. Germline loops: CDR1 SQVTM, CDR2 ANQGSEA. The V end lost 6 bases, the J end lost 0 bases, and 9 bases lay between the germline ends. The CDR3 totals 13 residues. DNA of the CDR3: TGCAGCGTCGCAGGCTCCTCTGGAAACACCATATATTTT. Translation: CSVAGSSGNTIYF. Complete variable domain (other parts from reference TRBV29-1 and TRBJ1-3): SAVISQKPSRDICQRGTSLTIQCQVDSQVTMMFWYRQQPGQSLTLIATANQGSEATYESGFVIDKFPISRPNLTFSTLTVSNMSPEDSSIYLCSVAGSSGNTIYFGEGSWLTVV.